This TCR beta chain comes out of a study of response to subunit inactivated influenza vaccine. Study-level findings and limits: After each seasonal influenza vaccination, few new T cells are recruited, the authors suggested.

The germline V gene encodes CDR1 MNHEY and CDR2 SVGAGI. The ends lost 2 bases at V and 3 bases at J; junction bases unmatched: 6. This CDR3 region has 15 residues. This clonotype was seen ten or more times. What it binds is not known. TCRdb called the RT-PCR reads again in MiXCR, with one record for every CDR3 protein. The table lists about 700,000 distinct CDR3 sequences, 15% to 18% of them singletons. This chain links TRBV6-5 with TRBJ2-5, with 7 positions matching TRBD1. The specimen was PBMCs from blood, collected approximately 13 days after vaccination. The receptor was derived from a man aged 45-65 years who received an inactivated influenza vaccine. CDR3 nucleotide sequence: TGTGCCAGCAGTTACCCGCAGGGGGTCGAAGAGACCCAGTACTTC. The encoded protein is CASSYPQGVEETQYF.